This TCR beta chain comes out of a study of shared clonotypes between healthy human individuals. Libraries were prepared by immunoSEQ multiplex PCR; TCRdb keeps only in-frame clonotypes and omits some of them. The repertoire holds around 2.5 million clones, with 93% as singletons. Whole-study findings and limits: Clonotype sharing among donors likely depends on sequencing depth.

Germline lookup yields CDR1 SGHRS and CDR2 YFSETQ. V was pared by 0 bases and J by 3 bases, with 7 bases between. The CDR3 consists of 13 residues. Turning to this clone: The antigen is not known. Other nucleotide sequences from this sample produce the same CDR3.

The sequence was obtained from a man aged 18 to 29 in good health. Some clones in this sample may be carry-over from other donors' samples. The V call is TRBV5-1, the J call TRBJ2-7; D is ambiguous. What was sequenced was naive CD4+ T cells from PBMCs. Specified subset: CD45RA+ positively selected. The CDR3 sequence is CASSLENSYEQYF. CDR3 sequence (DNA): TGCGCCAGCAGCTTGGAGAACAGCTACGAGCAGTACTTC.